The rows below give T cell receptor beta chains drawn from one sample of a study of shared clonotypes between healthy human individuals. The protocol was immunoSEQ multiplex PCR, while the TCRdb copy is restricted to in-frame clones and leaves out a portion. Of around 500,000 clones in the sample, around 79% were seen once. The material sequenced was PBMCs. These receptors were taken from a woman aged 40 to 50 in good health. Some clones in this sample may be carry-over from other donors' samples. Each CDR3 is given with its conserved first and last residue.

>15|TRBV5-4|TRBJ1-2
CASSYNRGSGYGYTF
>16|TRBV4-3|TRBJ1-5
CASSQDSRQGYQPQHF
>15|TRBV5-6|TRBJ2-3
CASSLDLGVADTQYF
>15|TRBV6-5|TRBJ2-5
CASSYTPTGVETQYF
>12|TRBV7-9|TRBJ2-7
CASGRESYEQYF
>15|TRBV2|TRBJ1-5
CASAGGQGAYQPQHF
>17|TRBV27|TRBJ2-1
CASSLSTSSAPGGEQFF
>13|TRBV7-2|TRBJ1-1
CASSARMNTEAFF
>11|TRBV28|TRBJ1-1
CASSRSLEAFF
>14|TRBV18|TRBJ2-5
CASSPGQGFETQYF
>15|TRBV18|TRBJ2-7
CASSQTSVGTYEQYF
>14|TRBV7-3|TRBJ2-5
CASSRQGGLETQYF
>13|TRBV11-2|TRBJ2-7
CASSLVSTYEQYF
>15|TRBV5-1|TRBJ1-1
CASSLEGSKNTEAFF
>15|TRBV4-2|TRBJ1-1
CASSQAKAGNTEAFF
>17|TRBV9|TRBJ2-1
CASSVTGTSGRGNEQFF
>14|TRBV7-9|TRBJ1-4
CASSFGQDNEKLFF
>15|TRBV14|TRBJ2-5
CASSRGSGAQETQYF
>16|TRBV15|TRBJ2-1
CATSIDRLDSYNEQFF
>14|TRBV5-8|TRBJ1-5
CASSLMGQRQPQHF
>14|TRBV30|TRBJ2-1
CAWSGLAGGNEQFF
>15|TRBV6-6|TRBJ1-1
CASSPGGAGNTEAFF
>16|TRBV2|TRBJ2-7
CASSAPGTSGRHEQYF
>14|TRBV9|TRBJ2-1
CASSVDQFYNEQFF
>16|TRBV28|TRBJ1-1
CASRSRGRSVNTEAFF
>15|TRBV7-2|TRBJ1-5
CASTQGGRSNQPQHF
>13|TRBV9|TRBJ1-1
CASSTYLGAEAFF
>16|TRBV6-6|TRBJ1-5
CASSSVTGSSNQPQHF
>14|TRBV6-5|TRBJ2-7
CASRELAELYEQYF
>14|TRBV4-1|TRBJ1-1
CASSQEIRNTEAFF
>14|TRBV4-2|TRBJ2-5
CASSQVAGAREQYF
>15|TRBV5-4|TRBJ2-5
CASSSGTSGSQTQYF
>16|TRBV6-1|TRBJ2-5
CASSETGLAGRKTQYF
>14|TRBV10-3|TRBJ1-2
CAPPRDSANYGYTF
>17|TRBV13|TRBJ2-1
CASSLSSGRTVHNEQFF
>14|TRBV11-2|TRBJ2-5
CASSLDSLWETQYF
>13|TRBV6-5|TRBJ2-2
CASLHSNTGELFF
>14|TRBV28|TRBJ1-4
CASSLLTGAEKLFF
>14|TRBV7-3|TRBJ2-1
CASSPRGSYNEQFF
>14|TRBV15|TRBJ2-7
CATRAGAGLYEQYF
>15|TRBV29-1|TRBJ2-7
CSVEDGTRLPYEQYF
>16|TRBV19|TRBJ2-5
CASSIDHRGGRETQYF
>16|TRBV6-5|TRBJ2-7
CASSLGLTSGYYEQYF
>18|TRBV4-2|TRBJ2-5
CASSQGTSGNRVGETQYF
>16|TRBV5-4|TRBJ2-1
CASSSTETSGRDEQFF
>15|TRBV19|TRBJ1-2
CASSYWTEKTYGYTF
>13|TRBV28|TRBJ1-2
CASSPRGPYGYTF
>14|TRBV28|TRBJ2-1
CATGPGRSYNEQFF
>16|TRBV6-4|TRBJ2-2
CASSAGTSGSVGELFF
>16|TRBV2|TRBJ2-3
CASRDVLAGGVDTQYF
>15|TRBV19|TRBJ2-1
CASSIRGSSYNEQFF
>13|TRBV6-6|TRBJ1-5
CASSGQGGQPQHF
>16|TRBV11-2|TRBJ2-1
CASSLQETGAYNEQFF
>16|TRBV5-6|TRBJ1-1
CASSLAVGTSNTEAFF
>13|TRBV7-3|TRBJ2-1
CATGRAFGDEQFF
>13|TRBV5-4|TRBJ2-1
CASSLAGMTGEFF
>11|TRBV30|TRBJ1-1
CAWSKGTEAFF